This T cell receptor (beta chain) was observed in a study of OX40 agonist ivuxolimab in advanced cancers. Study-wide context: It was permissible to have had prior anti-PD-1, anti-PD-L1 or anti-CTLA-4 therapy, and under 45% had some. One hepatocellular carcinoma and a couple of cutaneous melanoma patients partially responded.

Study-level points and caveats: The study found that CD8+ T cells averaged more expanded clones than CD4+.

Assay used: immunoSEQ multiplex PCR; TCRdb lists only in-frame clones, some missing. The top ten clones hold 14% to 15% of a sample with around 40,000 clones, 86% of them seen once. For this clone: What it binds is unknown.

This CDR3 is 14 amino acids long. The germline CDR1 and CDR2 sequences are MRHNA and SNTAGT. The V and J ends lost 0 bases and 6 bases, in that order; junction bases with no gene match: 1. Autoimmune disease history or systemic immunosuppression excluded patients. This TCR was sampled from an adult with an advanced solid tumor such as melanoma, head and neck, liver or kidney cancer. The J gene is TRBJ1-2, the V gene TRBV6-4; 10 nucleotides agree with TRBD1. Sequenced material: CD4+ or CD8+ T cells sorted from blood, taken in a trial of the OX40 agonist ivuxolimab. In DNA, the CDR3 is TGTGCCAGCAGTGACTCGGGGACAGGGGATGGCTACACCTTC. Protein sequence: CASSDSGTGDGYTF.